This T cell receptor (beta chain) derives from a study of cytomegalovirus exposure and HLA in healthy donors. Study findings and constraints: Reports indicated that the classifier achieved high specificity and sensitivity in diagnosing cytomegalovirus status. Specificity of three CMV-associated chains for CMV antigens was verified in vitro.

Turning to this clone: What it binds is unknown.

Libraries were prepared by immunoSEQ multiplex PCR; TCRdb keeps only in-frame clonotypes and omits some of them. The table has some 98,000 clones, roughly 89% seen once. Germline V gene data show CDR1 as MNHEY and CDR2 as SVGAGI. There are 14 residues in the CDR3. V gave up 6 bases and J gave up 0 bases, with 10 bases separating them. This chain uses TRBV6-5 with TRBJ2-3; the D gene is possibly TRBD2 (6 bases). The TCR originated in a woman in her thirties in good health and CMV-seronegative. The source material was PBMCs. CDR3 in amino acids: CASSGGISTDTQYF. The CDR3 coding sequence is TGTGCCAGCAGCGGCGGGATCAGCACAGATACGCAGTATTTT.